These 21 T cell receptor beta chains were all obtained from the same sample, sequenced in a study of cytomegalovirus exposure and HLA in healthy donors. Vbeta (60) and Jbeta (13) primers were used in the PCR. Generated by immunoSEQ multiplex PCR, the TCRdb table keeps only in-frame clones and is missing some. The data hold about 170,000 clones, with roughly 88% observed a single time. The sample was PBMCs. The source of these receptors is a boy younger than 10 in good health and CMV-seronegative.

The chain couples TRBV4-1 to TRBJ1-1, with TRBD1 matching 7 bases. V gave up 0 bases and J gave up 0 bases; unmatched junction bases: 13. This CDR3 has 19 amino acids. Per germline, CDR1 MGHRA and CDR2 YSYEKL. The CDR3 loop is CASSQDLRWPGGMNTEAFF. The CDR3 DNA sequence: TGCGCCAGCAGCCAAGATTTAAGGTGGCCAGGGGGAATGAACACTGAAGCTTTCTTT.

The rearrangement uses TRBV4-3 and TRBJ1-2; the D is unclear. The germline V and J ends were trimmed by 0 bases and 12 bases, with 17 bases remaining between them. The CDR3 runs 14 residues. Germline lookup yields CDR1 LGHNA and CDR2 YSLEER. CDR3: CASSQDQVGESHTF. The CDR3 nucleotides are TGCGCCAGCAGCCAAGATCAGGTGGGAGAGTCTCACACCTTC.

The chain joins TRBV5-1 to TRBJ1-6; no reliable D call. Germline lookup yields CDR1 SGHRS and CDR2 YFSETQ. The CDR3 runs to 17 residues. V was pared by 0 bases and J by 12 bases, with 22 bases between. The CDR3 protein is CASSLEPVEVSIVPLHF. The CDR3 DNA is TGCGCCAGCAGCTTGGAACCAGTTGAGGTTTCGATCGTACCCCTCCACTTT.

The chain carries TRBV29-1 and TRBJ2-5; 7 bases line up with TRBD2. The CDR3 extends over 13 amino acids. Germline CDR1 SQVTM, CDR2 ANQGSEA. The J segment lost 3 bases and the V segment lost 6 bases, leaving 7 bases of the junction unmatched. The CDR3 is CSVSWAGEETQYF. In DNA, the CDR3 is TGCAGCGTAAGCTGGGCGGGGGAAGAGACCCAGTACTTC.

The chain recombines TRBV4-3 with TRBJ2-7; D unresolved. The germline V gene encodes CDR1 LGHNA and CDR2 YSLEER. The V gene lost 0 bases and the J gene lost 1 base, with 7 bases spanning the gap. CDR3 length: 14 residues. CDR3 sequence (DNA): TGCGCCAGCAGCCAAGAATATAGTTCCTACGAGCAGTACTTC. Translated, it gives CASSQEYSSYEQYF.

The V and J genes are TRBV10-3 and TRBJ2-1; the match to TRBD2 covers 9 bases. CDR1 and CDR2 from the germline V gene are ENHRY and SYGVKD. This CDR3 is 15 amino acids long. The J segment lost 8 bases and the V segment lost 5 bases, leaving 10 bases of the junction unmatched. In nucleotides, the CDR3 is TGTGCCATCAGTCCTAATAGCGGGAGTGACCATGAGCAGTTCTTC. Encoded protein: CAISPNSGSDHEQFF.

The rearrangement joins TRBV9 to TRBJ2-1; D is unresolved. The CDR3 loop spans 16 amino acids. Germline-derived CDR1 and CDR2 are SGDLS and YYNGEE. The ends were cut back, 0 bases at V and 4 bases at J, with 14 bases in the middle. CDR3: CASSVGGPRPYNEQFF. The CDR3 nucleotides are TGTGCCAGCAGCGTAGGTGGGCCGAGACCGTACAATGAGCAGTTCTTC.

J is TRBJ1-2 and V is TRBV19; D uncertain. Germline V CDR1 and CDR2: LNHDA, SQIVND (reference sequence). This CDR3 contains 17 residues. Trimming stripped 8 bases from V and 0 bases from J, with 22 bases between. CDR3 bases: TGTGCCAGTTCATTGGGTAGAGGCACCCTTGCTAACTATGGCTACACCTTC. Its protein is CASSLGRGTLANYGYTF.

This clone was seen just once. This chain uses TRBV29-1 with TRBJ2-1; 11 bases match TRBD2. The length of the CDR3 is 12 residues. Germline V gene data show CDR1 as SQVTM and CDR2 as ANQGSEA. V dropped 5 bases and J dropped 8; count of bases not matched to a gene: 2. The CDR3 is CSVTSGSHEQFF. The DNA of the CDR3 is TGCAGCGTTACTAGCGGGAGCCATGAGCAGTTCTTC.

The V call is TRBV6-6, the J call TRBJ1-2; D ambiguous. Per germline, CDR1 MNHNY and CDR2 SVGAGI (reference sequence). Trimming stripped 9 bases from V and 6 bases from J, with 17 bases between. The CDR3 is made up of 13 amino acids. CDR3 residues: CASSDSLLNGYTF. The CDR3 DNA follows: TGTGCCAGTTCTGACTCTTTATTAAATGGCTACACCTTC.

The gene calls are TRBV5-4 and TRBJ2-7; TRBD2 agrees at 7 bases. The germline CDR1 and CDR2 sequences are SGHNT and YYREEE (reference sequence). The length of the CDR3 is 15 residues. After removal of 2 bases from V and 5 bases from J, the junction contained 10 bases not matched to a gene. The CDR3 protein is CASSFGREVFDEQYF. For the CDR3, the DNA is TGTGCCAGCAGCTTTGGGAGGGAGGTATTCGACGAGCAGTACTTC.

The gene calls are TRBV27 and TRBJ2-3; 14 positions match TRBD2. CDR3 size: 16 residues. The J segment lost 3 bases and the V segment lost 4 bases, leaving 3 bases of the junction unmatched. CDR1 and CDR2 (germline): MNHEY, SMNVEV (reference sequence). CDR3 sequence reads: CASSSGTSGRTDTQYF. Here the CDR3 DNA reads TGTGCCAGCAGTTCTGGGACTAGCGGGAGAACAGATACGCAGTATTTT.

This sequence joins TRBV7-6 and TRBJ2-5; 11 bases fit TRBD2. Germline trimming cut 3 bases from V and 7 bases from J; bases unmatched to any gene: 10. This CDR3 contains 16 residues. Germline lookup yields CDR1 SGHVS and CDR2 FNYEAQ. CDR3 DNA: TGTGCCAGCAGCTTGCCTAGCGGGAGGTCCGGAGCGACCCAGTACTTC. Protein product: CASSLPSGRSGATQYF.

The chain is built from TRBV30 and TRBJ1-6; TRBD1 agrees at 9 bases. Per germline, CDR1 GTSNPN and CDR2 SVGIG (reference sequence). V shed 2 bases, J shed 8 bases, and the junction held 4 bases outside the gene matches. The CDR3 runs 14 residues. The CDR3 sequence is CAWSTDRGYSPLHF. The CDR3, as DNA: TGTGCCTGGAGTACGGACAGGGGATATTCACCCCTCCACTTT.

The J gene is TRBJ2-3, the V gene TRBV4-3; 8 bases are a match to TRBD2. The CDR3 totals 16 residues. Germline CDR1 is LGHNA and CDR2 is YSLEER. Germline trimming cut 0 bases from V and 3 bases from J; bases unmatched to any gene: 5. Written as DNA, the CDR3 is TGCGCCAGCAGCCAAGAGATCCCGGGAGGGACAGATACGCAGTATTTT. Residues: CASSQEIPGGTDTQYF.

In this sample, this clone turned up once. The rearrangement links TRBV10-2 to TRBJ2-1, with a possible D match to TRBD2 (6 bases). Trimming removed 6 bases at V and 10 bases at J, with 13 bases between. The V gene's germline CDR1 is WSHSY and CDR2 SAAADI. This CDR3 comprises 12 residues. Written as DNA, the CDR3 is TGCGCCAGCAGATTAGCGGTGATGGAGCAGTTCTTC. The encoded protein is CASRLAVMEQFF.

This sequence joins TRBV7-2 and TRBJ1-2; D possibly corresponds to TRBD1 (5 bases). Trimming pared 0 bases from V and 4 bases from J, leaving 15 bases between. From germline, CDR1 is SGHTA and CDR2 FQGNSA. There are 16 residues in the CDR3. The CDR3 sequence: CASSLAGRDFPYGYTF. CDR3 sequence (DNA): TGTGCCAGCAGCTTAGCTGGCCGGGACTTCCCCTATGGCTACACCTTC.

The chain employs TRBV15 and TRBJ2-5, with TRBD2 matching over 10 bases. Germline CDR1 is LNHNV and CDR2 is YYDKDF (reference sequence). This CDR3 comprises 17 residues. V lost 3 bases to trimming and J lost 4 bases; unmatched junction nucleotides: 11. The CDR3 DNA is TGTGCCACCAGCAGTGTCCTAAGCGGGGGGGCCCGAGAGACCCAGTACTTC. Protein sequence: CATSSVLSGGARETQYF.

This clone showed up just a few times. The chain couples TRBV6-1 to TRBJ1-1, with D possibly being TRBD1 (5 bases). The CDR3 runs 15 residues. V was pared by 1 base and J by 2 bases, with 11 bases between. In germline, CDR1 is MNHNS, CDR2 SASEGT. The CDR3 region is CASSEDRGANTEAFF. In DNA, the CDR3 is TGTGCCAGCAGTGAAGATAGGGGTGCAAACACTGAAGCTTTCTTT.

This clone was recorded once. For the CDR3, the DNA is TGTGCCAGCAGTGATCGCCAGGGGGTCTTTACTGAAGCTTTCTTT. It specifies CASSDRQGVFTEAFF. The V and J genes are TRBV25-1 and TRBJ1-1; TRBD1 agrees at 7 bases. CDR1 and CDR2 from the germline V gene are MGHDK and SYGVNS. There are 15 residues in the CDR3. Germline trimming cut 3 bases from V and 5 bases from J; bases unmatched to any gene: 9.

The chain joins TRBV7-8 to TRBJ2-1, with D possibly being TRBD2 (6 bases). The CDR3 consists of 18 residues. With 1 base removed from V and 7 bases from J, the gap between germline ends came to 23 bases. CDR1 is SGHVS, CDR2 FQNEAQ, per germline. The CDR3, as DNA: TGTGCCAGCAGCTTAGGTGGTGGCGGGGATAGAGTTAAGAATGAGCAGTTCTTC. Translation gives CASSLGGGGDRVKNEQFF. Drawing the rest from reference TRBV7-8 and TRBJ2-1, the complete variable domain is GAGVSQSPRYKVAKRGQDVALRCDPISGHVSLFWYQQALGQGPEFLTYFQNEAQLDKSGLPSDRFFAERPEGSVSTLKIQRTQQEDSAVYLCASSLGGGGDRVKNEQFFGPGTRLTVL.